This T cell receptor beta chain was sequenced during a study of graft-versus-host responses after intestinal transplantation. Study background: Each of the recipients got a multivisceral, liver-intestinal, or isolated intestinal transplant. Following induction with anti-thymocyte globulin, all recipients were given tacrolimus and steroids for approximately three years. Points from the study as a whole: There were GvH clones found in recipient marrow, and some of them appeared first in ileum or blood. There was an association between peak levels of circulating GvH clones and early post-transplant HvG declines.

As for this clone: Antigen unknown.

J gave up 5 bases and V 5 bases, and 9 bases lay outside the gene matches. This CDR3 contains 14 residues. From germline, CDR1 is MNHEY and CDR2 SMNVEV (reference sequence). Clones were sequenced by immunoSEQ multiplex PCR, and TCRdb holds only the in-frame ones, with some missing. The sample shows over 15,000 clones, over 90% of them seen only once. Sequencing was performed on PBMCs, taken 23 days after intestinal transplant. The sequence derives from a human patient who received an intestinal transplant, so some T cells may come from the graft donor. This chain uses TRBV27 with TRBJ2-7; 7 nucleotides agree with TRBD1. CDR3 DNA: TGTGCCAGCAGTACCCAGACAGGGCATGACGAGCAGTACTTC. Translation gives CASSTQTGHDEQYF.